The 2 T cell receptor beta chains given below trace back to one sample, sequenced in a study of blood T cell repertoires in COVID-19. Repertoires were generated with immunoSEQ multiplex PCR, while TCRdb's copy carries only in-frame clones and drops some. The table records some 80,000 clones, 90% of them present only once. The sequencing input was peripheral blood. Source of these receptors: a human donor in a cohort sampled during active COVID-19.

The chain combines TRBV5-6 with TRBJ2-7; possibly TRBD1 for D (6 bases). Germline V gives CDR1 SGHDT, CDR2 YYEEEE. CDR3 size: 14 residues. Trimming cost V 3 bases and J 1 base, with 11 bases left between them. The CDR3 region is CASSSTRGSYEQYF. DNA for the CDR3: TGTGCCAGCAGCTCCACCAGGGGATCCTACGAGCAGTACTTC.

This sequence joins TRBV4-1 and TRBJ2-7, with D perhaps TRBD1 (6 bases). CDR3 size: 16 residues. Germline CDR1 and CDR2: MGHRA and YSYEKL. Trimming left V 0 bases short and J 2 bases short, with 14 bases between. The chain's CDR3 is CASSQEEVGATYEQYF. Written as DNA, the CDR3 is TGCGCCAGCAGCCAAGAAGAGGTGGGGGCAACCTACGAGCAGTACTTC.